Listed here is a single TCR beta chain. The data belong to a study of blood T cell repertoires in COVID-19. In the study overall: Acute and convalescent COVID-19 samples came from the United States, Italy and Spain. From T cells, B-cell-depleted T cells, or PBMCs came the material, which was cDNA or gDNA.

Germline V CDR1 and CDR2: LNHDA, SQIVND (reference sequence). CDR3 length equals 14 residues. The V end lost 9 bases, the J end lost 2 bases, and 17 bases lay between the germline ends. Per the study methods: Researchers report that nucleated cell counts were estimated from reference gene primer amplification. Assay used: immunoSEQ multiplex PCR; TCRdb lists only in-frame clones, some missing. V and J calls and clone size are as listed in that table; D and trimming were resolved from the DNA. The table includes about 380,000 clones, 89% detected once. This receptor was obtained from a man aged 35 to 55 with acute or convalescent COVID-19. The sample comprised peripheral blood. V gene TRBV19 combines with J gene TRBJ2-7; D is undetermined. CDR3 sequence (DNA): TGTGCCAGCGCACCGGCGGTATCCGCCTACGAGCAGTACTTC. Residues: CASAPAVSAYEQYF. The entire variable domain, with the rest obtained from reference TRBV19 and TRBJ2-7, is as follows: DGGITQSPKYLFRKEGQNVTLSCEQNLNHDAMYWYRQDPGQGLRLIYYSQIVNDFQKGDIAEGYSVSREKKESFPLTVTSAQKNPTAFYLCASAPAVSAYEQYFGPGTRLTVT.